The source of this T cell receptor beta chain is a study of T cells after yellow fever vaccination. Findings of the study overall: Most primary-vaccination clones recurred post-booster (roughly 96% CD4, roughly 90% CD8). The presence of abundant clonotypes contaminating from the bulk population was possible in FACS-sorted repertoires. Although the secondary response was weaker, it peaked faster, at day 5 versus 15.

At least ten counts were recorded for this clonotype. One end of the junction does not line up with germline, which may come from a read error. The study made its TCR cDNA through 5'RACE template switching. That step introduced a universal primer site along with UMIs. TCRdb redid the calling of the 5' RACE reads with MiXCR, one entry per CDR3 protein. The sample lists around 50,000 distinct CDR3 sequences; 6% to 7% were seen once. The V gene's germline CDR1 is SGHTA and CDR2 FQGTGA. CDR3 size: 15 residues. The rearrangement links TRBV7-3 to TRBJ1-2, with 8 bases lining up with TRBD1. Material: PBMCs, either bulk or a sorted T-cell subset (CD4+, CD8+, memory, or dextramer-sorted; not recorded which), obtained 45 days after the yellow fever booster vaccination. The origin of this receptor is a man aged 30 to 39 who received the YFV17D yellow fever vaccine. CDR3 region: CASSLTGTGSYGYTF. Written as DNA, the CDR3 is TGTGCCAGCAGCCTAACCGGGACAGGTAGCTATGGCTACACCTTC.